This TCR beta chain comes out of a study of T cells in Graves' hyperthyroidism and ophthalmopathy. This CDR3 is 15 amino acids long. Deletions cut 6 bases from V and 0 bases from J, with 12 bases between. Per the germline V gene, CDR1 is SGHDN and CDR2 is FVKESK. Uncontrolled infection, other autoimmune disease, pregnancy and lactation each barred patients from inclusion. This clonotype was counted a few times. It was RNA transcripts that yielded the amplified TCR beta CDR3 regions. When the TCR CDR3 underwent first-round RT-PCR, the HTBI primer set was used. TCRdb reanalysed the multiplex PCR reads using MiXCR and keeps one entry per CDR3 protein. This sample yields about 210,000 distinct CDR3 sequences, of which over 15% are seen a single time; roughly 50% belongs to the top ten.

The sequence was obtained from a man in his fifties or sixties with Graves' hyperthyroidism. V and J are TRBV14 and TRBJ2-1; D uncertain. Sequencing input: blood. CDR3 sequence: CASSIRRGSYNEQFF. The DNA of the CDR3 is TGTGCCAGCAGTATACGTCGCGGCTCCTACAATGAGCAGTTCTTC. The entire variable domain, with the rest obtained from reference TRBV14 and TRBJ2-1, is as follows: EAGVTQFPSHSVIEKGQTVTLRCDPISGHDNLYWYRRVMGKEIKFLLHFVKESKQDESGMPNNRFLAERTGGTYSTLKVQPAELEDSGVYFCASSIRRGSYNEQFFGPGTRLTVL.